A single sample gave rise to the 20 T cell receptor beta chains below, sequenced in a study of regulatory T cells in long-lasting Graves disease. Time point specified: newly diagnosed GD, antithyroid drugs for less than 3 months. The TCR library was prepared using RNA isolated from PBMCs. Arm-PCR with iRepertoire HTBI primers amplified the CDR3 regions for these TCR beta libraries. TCRdb reprocessed the multiplex PCR reads with MiXCR, giving one entry per CDR3 protein. The sample holds approximately 470,000 distinct CDR3 sequences, 16% seen once. These data also formed part of another study, on T cells in Graves' hyperthyroidism and ophthalmopathy.

Source: peripheral blood mononuclear cells (PBMCs), taken at new diagnosis, from a patient treated with antithyroid drugs. The source of these receptors is a man aged 35 to 55 with Graves disease.

This clonotype occurred many times. The rearrangement links TRBV12-3 or TRBV12-4 to TRBJ1-1, with 7 positions matching TRBD1. The CDR3 contains 16 residues. Unmatched junction bases numbered 17, after V lost 4 bases and J lost 9 bases. CDR3 in amino acids: CASSSTDRNPRYQAFF. The CDR3 DNA reads TGTGCCAGCAGTTCAACGGACAGGAACCCTAGGTATCAAGCTTTCTTT.

The sample holds a few counts of this clonotype. The V and J genes are TRBV7-6 and TRBJ2-2; 15 bases are a match to TRBD2. The CDR3 is 21 amino acids. CDR1 and CDR2 (germline): SGHVS, FNYEAQ. Unmatched junction bases numbered 13, after V lost 5 bases and J lost 0 bases. This CDR3 is CASSLLGLAGGAAANTGELFF. As DNA, the CDR3 is TGTGCCAGCAGCCTCCTCGGACTAGCGGGAGGGGCTGCGGCGAACACCGGGGAGCTGTTTTTT.

The chain carries TRBV12-3 or TRBV12-4 and TRBJ1-5; D unclear. V shed 2 bases and J shed 5 bases, with 10 bases lying between them. The CDR3 consists of 14 residues. CDR3 region: CASSLPGSDQPQHF. The CDR3 nucleotides read TGTGCCAGCAGTTTACCAGGCTCCGATCAGCCCCAGCATTTT.

The table lists this clonotype with many counts. The rearrangement uses TRBV19 and TRBJ1-1; D remains ambiguous. The CDR3 totals 13 residues. Trimming left V 5 bases short and J 0 bases short, with 7 bases between. Per the germline V gene, CDR1 is LNHDA and CDR2 is SQIVND (reference sequence). This CDR3 is CASSVSMNTEAFF. CDR3 DNA sequence: TGTGCCAGTAGTGTAAGCATGAACACTGAAGCTTTCTTT.

The chain combines TRBV12-3 or TRBV12-4 with TRBJ1-5, with D unresolved. The V end was cut by 5 bases, the J end by 6 bases, with 8 bases between. The CDR3 covers 12 residues. This CDR3 reads CASSGSGQPQHF. DNA for the CDR3: TGTGCCAGCAGTGGCTCGGGTCAGCCCCAGCATTTT.

This clonotype appeared many times. The chain recombines TRBV11-2 with TRBJ2-1, with D uncertain. Germline values: CDR1 SGHAT, CDR2 FQNNGV. V was trimmed by 3 bases and J by 9 bases, leaving 12 bases between them. This CDR3 has 13 amino acids. The CDR3 DNA reads as TGTGCCAGCAGCTTTTTTTTACGGCCTGAGCAGTTCTTC. Translation: CASSFFLRPEQFF. The full variable domain, with the rest looked up from reference TRBV11-2 and TRBJ2-1, is EAGVAQSPRYKIIEKRQSVAFWCNPISGHATLYWYQQILGQGPKLLIQFQNNGVVDDSQLPKDRFSAERLKGVDSTLKIQPAKLEDSAVYLCASSFFLRPEQFFGPGTRLTVL.

This clonotype occurred a few times. The missing conserved phenylalanine or tryptophan at the end of this CDR3 makes a read error likely. V usage is TRBV6-2 or TRBV6-3 and J usage is TRBJ1-3, with 8 bases lining up with TRBD1. The junction had 12 bases not matched to a gene; V was cut back by 5 bases and J by 0 bases. The CDR3 is made up of 18 amino acids. Germline assignment: CDR1 MNHEY and CDR2 SVGEGT. The CDR3 loop reads CASSGQGMDLYSGNTIYL. As DNA, the CDR3 is TGTGCCAGCAGTGGACAGGGCATGGACCTTTACTCTGGAAACACCATATATCTT.

The chain uses TRBV10-3 and TRBJ2-2, with D perhaps matching TRBD1 (5 bases). The germline V gene encodes CDR1 ENHRY and CDR2 SYGVKD. V lost 8 bases, J lost 2 bases, and 9 bases lay in between. The CDR3 has 13 amino acids. CDR3 nucleotide sequence: TGTGCCATCGGGCAGGGTAACACCGGGGAGCTGTTTTTT. Its protein product is CAIGQGNTGELFF.

The V and J genes are TRBV29-1 and TRBJ2-2; perhaps TRBD2 as D (6 bases). Germline V gene data show CDR1 as SQVTM and CDR2 as ANQGSEA. Trimming pared 7 bases from V and 1 base from J, leaving 13 bases between. The CDR3 is 14 residues long. The CDR3 region has the DNA TGCAGCGCCCGCGGTAGCGGGAACACCGGGGAGCTGTTTTTT. Translating gives CSARGSGNTGELFF.

This clonotype was observed a handful of times. The rearrangement joins TRBV20-1 to TRBJ1-1; unclear D gene. The CDR3 totals 12 residues. The germline V gene encodes CDR1 DFQATT and CDR2 SNEGSKA (reference sequence). Trimming stripped 3 bases from V and 0 bases from J, with 5 bases between. CDR3 nucleotides: TGCAGTGCTAGGGTAGTGAACACTGAAGCTTTCTTT. Protein sequence: CSARVVNTEAFF.

This clonotype was detected only a few times. A much larger clone differs from this one at a single base, so this may be a read error. The J gene is TRBJ2-1, the V gene TRBV11-2; no definite D call. Between the trimmed V and J ends, which lost 0 bases and 14 bases, there was a span of 14 bases. The germline gives CDR1 SGHAT, CDR2 FQNNGV. The CDR3 covers 13 residues. As DNA, the CDR3 is TGTGCCAGCAGCTTAGACGCCGCGAGCCTTAAGTTCTTC. This encodes CASSLDAASLKFF.

V gene TRBV12-3 or TRBV12-4 combines with J gene TRBJ2-1; 16 positions match TRBD2. The junction had 5 bases not matched to a gene; V was cut back by 5 bases and J by 7 bases. The CDR3 covers 16 residues. CDR3 DNA: TGTGCCAGCAGTCCGGGACTAGCGGGGGGGGTAAATGAGCAGTTCTTC. It codes for CASSPGLAGGVNEQFF.

The CDR3 DNA reads as TGTGCCAGCAGTTACTCTCCAGCTTCTAGCACAGATACGCAGTATTTT. Protein sequence: CASSYSPASSTDTQYF. This rearrangement joins TRBV6-9 to TRBJ2-3; D is uncertain. Germline lookup yields CDR1 MNHGY and CDR2 SVAAGI. V was pared by 3 bases and J by 0 bases, with 13 bases between. The CDR3 loop spans 16 amino acids.

This clonotype has a count of ten or more. The genes are TRBV10-3 and TRBJ2-2; D tentatively fits TRBD1 or TRBD2 (5 bases each). The germline V gene has CDR1 ENHRY and CDR2 SYGVKD. The V gene lost 0 bases and the J gene lost 4 bases, with 15 bases spanning the gap. The CDR3 covers 17 residues. As DNA, the CDR3 is TGTGCCATCAGTGAGTCGATCGGCGCGAGGGGCACCGGGGAGCTGTTTTTT. Protein sequence: CAISESIGARGTGELFF.

This clonotype was detected many times. This chain connects TRBV7-9 to TRBJ2-1, with TRBD2 matching 10 bases. Germline V CDR1 and CDR2: SEHNR, FQNEAQ (reference sequence). V lost 4 bases, J lost 5 bases, and 11 bases stayed unmatched. This CDR3 spans 17 amino acids. In DNA form, the CDR3 reads TGTGCCAGCAGCTCACGACTAGCGGGTACACTCAACAATGAGCAGTTCTTC. Translated: CASSSRLAGTLNNEQFF.

This clonotype showed up many times. The chain carries TRBV6-1 and TRBJ2-3; 11 bases match TRBD2. This CDR3 comprises 14 residues. The germline CDR1 and CDR2 sequences are MNHNS and SASEGT. The V and J ends lost 7 bases and 5 bases, in that order; junction bases with no gene match: 5. The CDR3 region is CASKTSGSGDTQYF. The CDR3 DNA is TGTGCCAGCAAAACTAGCGGGAGTGGAGATACGCAGTATTTT.

There are a few counts of this clonotype. The chain employs TRBV9 and TRBJ2-5; TRBD1 is a possible D gene (6 bases). The CDR3 sequence is 15 residues long. V lost 0 bases, J lost 5 bases, and 14 bases lay in between. Per germline, CDR1 SGDLS and CDR2 YYNGEE. DNA of the CDR3: TGTGCCAGCAGCGTAGCGGCCACAGGGCGGGAGACCCAGTACTTC. It codes for CASSVAATGRETQYF.

This clonotype was observed a few times. This rearrangement joins TRBV6-2 or TRBV6-3 to TRBJ2-7, with TRBD1 matching over 11 bases. CDR1 MNHEY and CDR2 SVGEGT come from the germline V gene. The CDR3 has 15 amino acids. V dropped 6 bases and J dropped 0; count of bases not matched to a gene: 4. The CDR3 is CASRYGTGGSYEQYF. Here the CDR3 DNA reads TGTGCCAGCAGATATGGGACAGGGGGCTCCTACGAGCAGTACTTC.

This chain links TRBV19 with TRBJ1-1; D is perhaps TRBD1 (5 bases). The CDR3 runs to 13 residues. The ends were cut back, 7 bases at V and 6 bases at J, with 15 bases in the middle. CDR1 and CDR2 from the germline V gene are LNHDA and SQIVND (reference sequence). CDR3 region: CASKHVGGSEAFF. The CDR3, as DNA: TGTGCCAGTAAGCACGTCGGGGGATCTGAAGCTTTCTTT.

This clonotype was observed at least ten times. V is TRBV18 and J is TRBJ1-4; D unclear. V dropped 0 bases and J dropped 0 bases, with 8 bases sitting between them. The CDR3 runs to 16 residues. Germline V gene data show CDR1 as KGHSH and CDR2 as LQKENI. CDR3 in amino acids: CASSPPSVTTNEKLFF. CDR3 coding DNA: TGTGCCAGCTCACCACCAAGTGTGACAACTAATGAAAAACTGTTTTTT.